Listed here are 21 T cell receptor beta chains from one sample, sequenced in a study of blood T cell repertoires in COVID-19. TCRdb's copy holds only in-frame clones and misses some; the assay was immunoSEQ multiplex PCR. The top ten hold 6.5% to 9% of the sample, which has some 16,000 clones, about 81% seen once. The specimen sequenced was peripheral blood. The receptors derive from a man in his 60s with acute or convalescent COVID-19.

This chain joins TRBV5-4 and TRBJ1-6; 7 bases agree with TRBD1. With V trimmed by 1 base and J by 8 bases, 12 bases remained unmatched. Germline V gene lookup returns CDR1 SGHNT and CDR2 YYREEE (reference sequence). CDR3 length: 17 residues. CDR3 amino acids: CASSLKRNRGEDSPLHF. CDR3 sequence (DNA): TGTGCCAGCAGCTTGAAACGGAACAGGGGAGAGGATTCACCCCTCCACTTT.

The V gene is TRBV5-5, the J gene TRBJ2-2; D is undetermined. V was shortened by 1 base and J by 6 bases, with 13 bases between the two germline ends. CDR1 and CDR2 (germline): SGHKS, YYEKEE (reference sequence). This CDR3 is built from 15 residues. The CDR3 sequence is CASSLLGARSGELFF. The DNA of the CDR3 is TGTGCCAGCAGCTTGTTAGGAGCGCGGTCCGGGGAGCTGTTTTTT.

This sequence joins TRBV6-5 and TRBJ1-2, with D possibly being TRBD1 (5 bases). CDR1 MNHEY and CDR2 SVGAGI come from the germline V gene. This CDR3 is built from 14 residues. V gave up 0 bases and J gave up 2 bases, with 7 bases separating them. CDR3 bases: TGTGCCAGCAGTTACTCGGCAGGGAACTATGGCTACACCTTC. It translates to CASSYSAGNYGYTF.

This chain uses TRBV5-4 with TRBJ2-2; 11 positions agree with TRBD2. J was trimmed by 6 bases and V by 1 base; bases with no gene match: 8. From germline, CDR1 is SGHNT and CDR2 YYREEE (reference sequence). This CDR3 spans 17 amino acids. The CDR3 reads CASSLKGLAVGAGELFF. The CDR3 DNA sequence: TGTGCCAGCAGCTTGAAGGGACTAGCGGTGGGGGCCGGGGAGCTGTTTTTT.

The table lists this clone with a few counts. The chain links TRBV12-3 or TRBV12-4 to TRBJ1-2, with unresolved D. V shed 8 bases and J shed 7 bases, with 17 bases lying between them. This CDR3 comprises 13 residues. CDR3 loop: CASARGLESGYTF. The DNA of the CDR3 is TGTGCCAGCGCGCGCGGGTTAGAGAGTGGCTACACCTTC.

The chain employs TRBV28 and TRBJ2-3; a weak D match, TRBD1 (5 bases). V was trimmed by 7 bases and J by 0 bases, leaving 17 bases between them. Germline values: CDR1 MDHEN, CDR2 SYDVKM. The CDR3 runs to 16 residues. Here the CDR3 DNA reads TGTGCCAGCACTCTACAGGCGGCACTTAGCACAGATACGCAGTATTTT. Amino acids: CASTLQAALSTDTQYF.

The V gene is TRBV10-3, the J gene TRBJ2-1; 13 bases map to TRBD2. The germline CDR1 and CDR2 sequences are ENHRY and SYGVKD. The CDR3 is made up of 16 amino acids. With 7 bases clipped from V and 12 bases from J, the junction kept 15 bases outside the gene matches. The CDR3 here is CAINDVTSGGPKRQFF. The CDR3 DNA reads TGTGCCATCAACGACGTGACTAGCGGGGGGCCTAAACGGCAGTTCTTC.

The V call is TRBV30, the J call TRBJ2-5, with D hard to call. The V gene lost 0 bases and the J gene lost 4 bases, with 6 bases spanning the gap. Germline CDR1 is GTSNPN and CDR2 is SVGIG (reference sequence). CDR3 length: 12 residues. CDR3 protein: CAWSVLRETQYF. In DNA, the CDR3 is TGTGCCTGGAGTGTACTGAGAGAGACCCAGTACTTC.

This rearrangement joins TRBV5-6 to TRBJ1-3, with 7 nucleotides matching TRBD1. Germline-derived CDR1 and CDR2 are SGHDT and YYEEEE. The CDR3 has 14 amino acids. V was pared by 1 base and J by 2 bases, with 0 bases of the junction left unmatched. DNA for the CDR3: TGTGCCAGCAGCTTGACAGGGGCTGGAAACACCATATATTTT. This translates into CASSLTGAGNTIYF.

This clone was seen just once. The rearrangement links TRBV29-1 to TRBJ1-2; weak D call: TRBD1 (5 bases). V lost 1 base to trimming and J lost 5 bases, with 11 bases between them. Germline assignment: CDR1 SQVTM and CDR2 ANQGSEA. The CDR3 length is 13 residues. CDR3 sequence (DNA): TGCAGCGTTGAAGGGGGGGGTTGGTATGGCTACACCTTC. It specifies CSVEGGGWYGYTF.

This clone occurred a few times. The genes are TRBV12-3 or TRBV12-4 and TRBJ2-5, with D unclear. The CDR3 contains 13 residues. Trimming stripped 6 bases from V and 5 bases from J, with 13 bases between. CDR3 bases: TGTGCCAGCAGATACAGCTTTGGGGAGACCCAGTACTTC. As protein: CASRYSFGETQYF.

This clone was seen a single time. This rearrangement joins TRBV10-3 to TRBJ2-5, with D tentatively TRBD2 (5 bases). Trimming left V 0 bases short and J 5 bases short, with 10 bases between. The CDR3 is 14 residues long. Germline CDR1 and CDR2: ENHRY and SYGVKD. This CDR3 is CAISESGVVETQYF. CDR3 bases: TGTGCCATCAGTGAGTCCGGGGTGGTGGAGACCCAGTACTTC.

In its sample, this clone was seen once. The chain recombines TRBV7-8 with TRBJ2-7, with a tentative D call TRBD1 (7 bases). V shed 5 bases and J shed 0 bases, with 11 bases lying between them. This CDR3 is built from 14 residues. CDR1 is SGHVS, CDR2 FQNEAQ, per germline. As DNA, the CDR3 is TGTGCCAGCAGCCCAGGGGGGATCTCCTACGAGCAGTACTTC. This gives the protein CASSPGGISYEQYF.

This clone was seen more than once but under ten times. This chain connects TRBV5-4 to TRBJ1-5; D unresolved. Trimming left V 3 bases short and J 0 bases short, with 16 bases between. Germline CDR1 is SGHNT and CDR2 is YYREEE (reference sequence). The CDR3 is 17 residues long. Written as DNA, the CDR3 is TGTGCCAGCAGCTCGGGGTCAATCTCCTATAGCAATCAGCCCCAGCATTTT. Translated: CASSSGSISYSNQPQHF.

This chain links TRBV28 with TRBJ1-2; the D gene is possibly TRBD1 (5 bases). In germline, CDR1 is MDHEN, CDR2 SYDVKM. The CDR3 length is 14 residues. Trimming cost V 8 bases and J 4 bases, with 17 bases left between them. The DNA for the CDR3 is TGTGCCAGCGGACCCGTGGGGCAGCTCTATGGCTACACCTTC. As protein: CASGPVGQLYGYTF.

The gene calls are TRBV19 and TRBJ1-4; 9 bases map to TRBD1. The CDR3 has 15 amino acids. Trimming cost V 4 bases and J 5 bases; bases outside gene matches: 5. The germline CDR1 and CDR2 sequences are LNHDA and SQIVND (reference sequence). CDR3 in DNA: TGTGCCAGTAGTAAGAAGGGGACAGGGAATGAAAAACTGTTTTTT. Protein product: CASSKKGTGNEKLFF.

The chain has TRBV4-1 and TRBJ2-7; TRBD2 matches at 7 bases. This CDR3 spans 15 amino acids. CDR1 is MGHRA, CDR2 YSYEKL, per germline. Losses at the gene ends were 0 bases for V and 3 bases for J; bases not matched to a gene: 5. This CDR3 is CASSQDGGGNYEQYF. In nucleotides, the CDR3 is TGCGCCAGCAGCCAAGACGGCGGGGGAAACTACGAGCAGTACTTC.

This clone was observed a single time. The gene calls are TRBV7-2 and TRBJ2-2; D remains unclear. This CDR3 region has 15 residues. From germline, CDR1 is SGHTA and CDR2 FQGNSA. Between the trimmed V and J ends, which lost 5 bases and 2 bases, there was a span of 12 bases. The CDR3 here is CASSPWSENTGELFF. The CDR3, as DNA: TGTGCCAGCAGCCCTTGGAGCGAAAACACCGGGGAGCTGTTTTTT.

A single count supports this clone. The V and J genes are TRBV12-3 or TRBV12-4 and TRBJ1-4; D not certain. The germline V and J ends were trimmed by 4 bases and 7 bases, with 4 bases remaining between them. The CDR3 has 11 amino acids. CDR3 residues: CASSSGEKLFF. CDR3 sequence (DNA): TGTGCCAGCAGTTCGGGTGAAAAACTGTTTTTT.

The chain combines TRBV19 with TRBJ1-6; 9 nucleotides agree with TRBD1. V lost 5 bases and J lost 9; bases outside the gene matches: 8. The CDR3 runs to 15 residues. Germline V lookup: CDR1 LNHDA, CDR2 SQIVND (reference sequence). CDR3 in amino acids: CASSPRDREASPLHF. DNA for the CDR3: TGTGCCAGTAGTCCCCGGGACAGGGAGGCTTCACCCCTCCACTTT.

The CDR3 coding sequence is TGTGCCAGCAGCCAGGGGGGTGTTGAGCAGTTCTTC. Translation gives CASSQGGVEQFF. The chain uses TRBV5-8 and TRBJ2-1; D possibly corresponds to TRBD1 (7 bases). CDR3 length equals 12 residues. V lost 4 bases and J lost 9, with 11 bases in between. Germline values: CDR1 SGHTS, CDR2 YDEGEE.